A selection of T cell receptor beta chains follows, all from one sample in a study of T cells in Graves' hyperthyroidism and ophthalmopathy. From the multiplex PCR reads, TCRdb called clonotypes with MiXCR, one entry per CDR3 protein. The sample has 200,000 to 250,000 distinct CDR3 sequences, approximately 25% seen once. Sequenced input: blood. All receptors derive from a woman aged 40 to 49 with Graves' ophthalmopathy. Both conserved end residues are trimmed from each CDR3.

cdr3_aa: ASSLGQGATMNTEAF; j_call: TRBJ1-1; cdr3_length: 15; v_call: TRBV5-1
cdr3_aa: SATPDNTGLGYGYT; j_call: TRBJ1-2; cdr3_length: 14; v_call: TRBV20-1
cdr3_aa: SVDDVRTEAF; j_call: TRBJ1-1; cdr3_length: 10; v_call: TRBV29-1
cdr3_aa: ASNERLPGTQY; j_call: TRBJ2-5; cdr3_length: 11; v_call: TRBV6-1
cdr3_aa: SVEPRNTEAF; j_call: TRBJ1-1; cdr3_length: 10; v_call: TRBV29-1
cdr3_aa: ASSWGGEQY; j_call: TRBJ2-7; cdr3_length: 9; v_call: TRBV12-3/TRBV12-4
cdr3_aa: ASSLTRRAYEQY; j_call: TRBJ2-7; cdr3_length: 12; v_call: TRBV28
cdr3_aa: ASSFLGTTYEQY; j_call: TRBJ2-7; cdr3_length: 12; v_call: TRBV28
cdr3_aa: ASSIGSAETQY; j_call: TRBJ2-5; cdr3_length: 11; v_call: TRBV19
cdr3_aa: SVESGTGVTGNTIY; j_call: TRBJ1-3; cdr3_length: 14; v_call: TRBV29-1
cdr3_aa: ASTLSTVYGYT; j_call: TRBJ1-2; cdr3_length: 11; v_call: TRBV3-1
cdr3_aa: ASRPGQGNSPLH; j_call: TRBJ1-6; cdr3_length: 12; v_call: TRBV3-1
cdr3_aa: ASSPAGTDNSPLH; j_call: TRBJ1-6; cdr3_length: 13; v_call: TRBV2
cdr3_aa: ASSEGALFGPQH; j_call: TRBJ1-5; cdr3_length: 12; v_call: TRBV6-1